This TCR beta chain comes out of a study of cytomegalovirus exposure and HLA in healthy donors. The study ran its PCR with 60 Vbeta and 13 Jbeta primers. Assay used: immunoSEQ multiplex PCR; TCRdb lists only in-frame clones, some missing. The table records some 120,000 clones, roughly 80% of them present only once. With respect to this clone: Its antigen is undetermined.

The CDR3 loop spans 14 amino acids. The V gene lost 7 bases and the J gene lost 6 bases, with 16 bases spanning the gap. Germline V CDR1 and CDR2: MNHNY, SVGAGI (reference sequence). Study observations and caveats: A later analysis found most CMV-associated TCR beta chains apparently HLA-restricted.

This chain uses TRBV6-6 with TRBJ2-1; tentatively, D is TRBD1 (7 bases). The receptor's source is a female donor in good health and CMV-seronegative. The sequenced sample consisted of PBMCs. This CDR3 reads CASTAYQGGNEQFF. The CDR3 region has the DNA TGTGCCAGCACTGCCTATCAGGGGGGCAATGAGCAGTTCTTC.